The 13 T cell receptor beta chains in this list originate from one sample, sequenced in a study of CD8+ T cells in alopecia areata. Extracted from the samples, RNA was reverse transcribed into cDNA to serve as the sequencing template. Only in-frame clones appear in the TCRdb table, and some are missing; sequencing was by immunoSEQ multiplex PCR. The data contain 95,000 to 150,000 clones, about 51% of them seen just once; the ten biggest clones take up roughly a tenth. The sequenced sample consisted of NKG2D-low CD8+ T cells sorted from blood. Receptors were obtained from a human donor with alopecia areata.

A few counts support this clone. This rearrangement joins TRBV29-1 to TRBJ2-7; D is possibly TRBD2 (5 bases). V lost 1 base, J lost 3 bases, and 16 bases lay in between. Germline V gene data show CDR1 as SQVTM and CDR2 as ANQGSEA. The CDR3 runs to 15 residues. In DNA form, the CDR3 reads TGCAGCGTTGAAGGTGGGGTTGACGGAGGCTACGAGCAGTACTTC. Amino acids: CSVEGGVDGGYEQYF.

With respect to this clone: The junction does not match germline at one end; this may be a read error. The V and J genes are TRBV20-1 and TRBJ2-7; D is unresolved. Germline V gene lookup returns CDR1 DFQATT and CDR2 SNEGSKA (reference sequence). The CDR3 has 9 amino acids. The CDR3 DNA reads TGCAGTGCTAAGTCCGGTAGACACTTC. Amino acid sequence: CSAKSGRHF.

V is TRBV5-4 and J is TRBJ2-7, with a weak D call TRBD1 (6 bases). CDR1 and CDR2 from the germline V gene are SGHNT and YYREEE (reference sequence). The CDR3 has 14 amino acids. V dropped 5 bases and J dropped 2 bases, with 14 bases sitting between them. The CDR3 here is CASSNRESTYEQYF. DNA for the CDR3: TGTGCCAGCAGTAACAGGGAATCGACCTACGAGCAGTACTTC.

This clone occurred a few times. The chain recombines TRBV29-1 with TRBJ2-2; the D gene is possibly TRBD2 (5 bases). V was pared by 6 bases and J by 4 bases, with 15 bases between. The CDR3 extends over 14 amino acids. Germline CDR1 and CDR2: SQVTM and ANQGSEA. The CDR3 DNA follows: TGCAGCGTCGACGGTGGGAGTGCCACCGGGGAGCTGTTTTTT. Amino acid sequence: CSVDGGSATGELFF.

The sample holds a few counts of this clone. The chain is built from TRBV14 and TRBJ1-1, with D unclear. V was clipped by 1 base and J by 3 bases, with 9 bases between them. The CDR3 extends over 14 amino acids. The germline V gene encodes CDR1 SGHDN and CDR2 FVKESK. CDR3 in amino acids: CASSQVSSDTEAFF. CDR3 DNA: TGTGCCAGCAGCCAAGTAAGCTCCGACACTGAAGCTTTCTTT. Together with reference TRBV14 and TRBJ1-1, the CDR3 gives the full variable domain: EAGVTQFPSHSVIEKGQTVTLRCDPISGHDNLYWYRRVMGKEIKFLLHFVKESKQDESGMPNNRFLAERTGGTYSTLKVQPAELEDSGVYFCASSQVSSDTEAFFGQGTRLTVV.

The sample holds a few counts of this clone. V is TRBV29-1 and J is TRBJ2-7; 12 bases align to TRBD2. The germline V gene encodes CDR1 SQVTM and CDR2 ANQGSEA. CDR3 length: 16 residues. After removal of 6 bases from V and 0 bases from J, the junction contained 9 bases not matched to a gene. The CDR3 nucleotides read TGCAGCGTCGGGACTAGCGGGTCCTTAAGCTCCTACGAGCAGTACTTC. Amino acid sequence: CSVGTSGSLSSYEQYF.

This chain joins TRBV6-6 and TRBJ2-5; no firm D call. Germline V gene sequence: CDR1 MNHNY, CDR2 SVGAGI (reference sequence). The CDR3 runs 14 residues. With 2 bases removed from V and 1 base from J, the gap between germline ends came to 8 bases. CDR3 DNA sequence: TGTGCCAGCAGTTACGCCACTTCCCAAGAGACCCAGTACTTC. This gives the protein CASSYATSQETQYF.

This chain joins TRBV25-1 and TRBJ2-3; D may match TRBD1 or TRBD2 (5 bases each). CDR3 length: 15 residues. The V and J ends lost 6 bases and 2 bases respectively, with 15 bases between them. CDR1 and CDR2 from the germline V gene are MGHDK and SYGVNS. CDR3 loop: CASRRDATFTDTQYF. In DNA form, the CDR3 reads TGTGCCAGCAGAAGGGACGCGACTTTCACAGATACGCAGTATTTT.

The rearrangement uses TRBV29-1 and TRBJ1-2; D might be TRBD1 (5 bases). The germline V and J ends were trimmed by 0 bases and 0 bases, with 11 bases remaining between them. The CDR3 runs 15 residues. Per the germline V gene, CDR1 is SQVTM and CDR2 is ANQGSEA. The CDR3 bases are TGCAGCGTTGAAGAGGGGGTCCTAACTAACTATGGCTACACCTTC. This translates into CSVEEGVLTNYGYTF.

The CDR3 loop reads CSVDETGELFF. The DNA for the CDR3 is TGCAGCGTTGACGAGACCGGGGAGCTGTTTTTT. The genes are TRBV29-1 and TRBJ2-2; D is unclear. The germline V and J ends were trimmed by 3 bases and 5 bases, with 4 bases remaining between them. This CDR3 contains 11 residues. Germline CDR1 is SQVTM and CDR2 is ANQGSEA.

This chain connects TRBV27 to TRBJ2-5; TRBD2 aligns across 7 bases. This CDR3 is 16 amino acids long. Germline V lookup: CDR1 MNHEY, CDR2 SMNVEV (reference sequence). J lost 3 bases, V lost 3 bases, and 10 bases had no gene match. CDR3 DNA sequence: TGTGCCAGCAGTTTGATTGGGGGGGGTGAAGAAGAGACCCAGTACTTC. This translates into CASSLIGGGEEETQYF.

The gene calls are TRBV29-1 and TRBJ2-5; D is uncertain. The CDR3 runs to 11 residues. CDR1 and CDR2 (germline): SQVTM, ANQGSEA. Trimming left V 4 bases short and J 7 bases short, with 10 bases between. This CDR3 reads CSVVKDWTQYF. Here the CDR3 DNA reads TGCAGCGTTGTCAAAGATTGGACCCAGTACTTC.

This clone was counted only a few times. This chain uses TRBV6-5 with TRBJ2-3; TRBD2 matches at 11 bases. CDR3 size: 15 residues. The V segment lost 2 bases and the J segment 3 bases; nucleotides outside the gene matches: 1. The V gene's germline CDR1 is MNHEY and CDR2 SVGAGI. CDR3 sequence reads: CASSYASGGTDTQYF. CDR3 bases: TGTGCCAGCAGTTACGCTAGCGGGGGGACAGATACGCAGTATTTT.